The present T cell receptor beta chain was sequenced within a study of T cells in Graves' hyperthyroidism and ophthalmopathy. From RNA transcripts, TCR beta CDR3 regions were amplified. With the HTBI primer set, the TCR CDR3 went through a first round of RT-PCR. A single record per CDR3 protein comes from TCRdb applying MiXCR to the multiplex PCR reads. The sample carries roughly 93,000 distinct CDR3 sequences, roughly 37% recorded once. Germline V gives CDR1 LNHNV, CDR2 YYDKDF (reference sequence). This CDR3 is built from 13 residues. Trimming took off 3 bases at V and 4 bases at J, with 9 bases between the two ends.

V gene TRBV15 combines with J gene TRBJ1-2; D gene uncertain. This TCR came from a woman under 40 with Graves' hyperthyroidism. What was sequenced was peripheral blood or thyroid tissue (not recorded which). CDR3 residues: CATSSEGSYGYTF. Written as DNA, the CDR3 is TGTGCCACCAGCAGTGAGGGAAGCTATGGCTACACCTTC.